This T cell receptor (beta chain) was retrieved from a study of cytomegalovirus exposure and HLA in healthy donors. Germline V gene data show CDR1 as SNHLY and CDR2 as FYNNEI. Trimming stripped 8 bases from V and 0 bases from J, with 20 bases between. CDR3 size: 18 residues. Concerning this clone itself: Its antigen is undetermined.

Findings and limits, study-wide: Analyses of presence and absence presupposed an approximately uniform sequencing depth across donors. Prior analysis indicated that the majority of TCR beta V segments exhibited productivity approximately 87% or approximately 30% of the time.

With 60 Vbeta and 13 Jbeta primers, the PCR was carried out. Repertoires were generated with immunoSEQ multiplex PCR, while TCRdb's copy carries only in-frame clones and drops some. Found here are 200,000 to 250,000 clones, 77% of them singletons; the top ten hold less than 3.5%. The specimen sequenced was PBMCs. This TCR was recovered from a woman aged 55-69 years in good health and CMV-seropositive. The V and J genes are TRBV2 and TRBJ2-6; D may be TRBD2 (6 bases). CDR3 sequence: CASRVGGPYSSGANVLTF. The DNA of the CDR3 is TGTGCCAGCCGGGTGGGAGGACCCTACAGCTCTGGGGCCAACGTCCTGACTTTC.